This T cell receptor beta chain came from a study of identical twins. This clonotype was counted a few times. TCRdb re-derived calls from the 5' RACE reads in MiXCR, one entry per CDR3 protein. The repertoire holds more than 1.5 million distinct CDR3 sequences, under 35% seen once, with under 0.35% in the top ten. The CDR3 totals 16 residues. The chain uses TRBV21-1 and TRBJ1-2; the table gives TRBD1 as D, unverified against the DNA. TRBV21-1 is a pseudogene segment. Sample: cord blood. This clonotype originated in a newborn girl in good health. CDR3 residues: CASSNDLTGGRYGYTF. The CDR3 DNA reads TGTGCCAGCAGCAACGATTTAACAGGGGGCCGGTATGGCTACACCTTC.